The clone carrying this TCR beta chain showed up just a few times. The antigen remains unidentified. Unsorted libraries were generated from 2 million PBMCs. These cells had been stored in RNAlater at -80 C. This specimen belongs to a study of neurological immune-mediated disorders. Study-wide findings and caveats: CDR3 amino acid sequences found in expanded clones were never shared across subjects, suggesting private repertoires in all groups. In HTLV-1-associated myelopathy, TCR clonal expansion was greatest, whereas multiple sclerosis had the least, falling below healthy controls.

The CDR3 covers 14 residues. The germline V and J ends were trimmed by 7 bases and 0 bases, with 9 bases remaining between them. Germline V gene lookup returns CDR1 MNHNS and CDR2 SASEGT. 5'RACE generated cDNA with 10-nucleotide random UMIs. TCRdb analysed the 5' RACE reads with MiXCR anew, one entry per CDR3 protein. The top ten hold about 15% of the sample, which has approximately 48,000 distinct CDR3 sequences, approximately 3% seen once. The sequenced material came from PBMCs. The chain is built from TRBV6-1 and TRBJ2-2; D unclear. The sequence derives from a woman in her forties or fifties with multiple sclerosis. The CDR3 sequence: CASNRRTNTGELFF. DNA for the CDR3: TGTGCCAGCAATCGGCGAACGAACACCGGGGAGCTGTTTTTT.